The 18 T cell receptor beta chains below come from one sample, sequenced in a study of cytomegalovirus exposure and HLA in healthy donors. The primer mix had 60 Vbeta and 13 Jbeta primers. Some clones are missing from TCRdb's copy, which holds only in-frame ones; the method was immunoSEQ multiplex PCR. The table includes around 150,000 clones, about four fifths detected once. Sequenced material: PBMCs. All receptors derive from a woman aged 40 to 49 in good health and CMV-seropositive.

The chain couples TRBV11-2 to TRBJ1-2; D may be TRBD1 (5 bases). This CDR3 has 12 residues. The V end was cut by 5 bases, the J end by 9 bases, with 13 bases between. The germline V gene encodes CDR1 SGHAT and CDR2 FQNNGV. The CDR3 DNA reads as TGTGCCAGCAGCCAGACAGAATTTAGCTACACCTTC. This gives the protein CASSQTEFSYTF.

The J gene is TRBJ1-2, the V gene TRBV15; the match to TRBD1 covers 7 bases. This CDR3 region has 16 residues. The junction had 11 bases not matched to a gene; V was cut back by 0 bases and J by 7 bases. In germline, CDR1 is LNHNV, CDR2 YYDKDF (reference sequence). Here the CDR3 reads CATSRDIQGDISGYTF. The DNA of the CDR3 is TGTGCCACCAGCAGAGATATTCAGGGGGATATCTCTGGCTACACCTTC.

This clone has a single count. The chain recombines TRBV2 with TRBJ2-5, with a possible D match to TRBD2 (5 bases). The J call may not be correct, given that the DNA end is closer to TRBJ2-7. There are 15 residues in the CDR3. The germline V gene has CDR1 SNHLY and CDR2 FYNNEI. The DNA for the CDR3 is TGTGCCAGCAGTGCCGTCTGGTCCCGAGGAGGCGAGCAGTACTTC. It encodes CASSAVWSRGGEQYF.

The CDR3 is CASSQMGQNNEKLFF. The CDR3 DNA reads TGCGCCAGCAGCCAGATGGGACAGAATAATGAAAAACTGTTTTTT. This chain joins TRBV4-3 and TRBJ1-4; 7 nucleotides align to TRBD1. There are 15 residues in the CDR3. The V gene's germline CDR1 is LGHNA and CDR2 YSLEER. The trim removed 3 bases at V and 4 bases at J, leaving 5 bases unmatched.

This clone was seen a few times. V and J are TRBV10-1 and TRBJ2-5, with 9 bases matching TRBD1. The J call may be incorrect, as the DNA end agrees better with TRBJ2-7. Looked up from germline, CDR1 is WNHNN and CDR2 is SYGVQD (reference sequence). The CDR3 covers 16 residues. The CDR3 reads CASIQKDRDREGEQYF. DNA of the CDR3: TGCGCCAGCATCCAAAAGGACCGGGACAGGGAAGGCGAGCAGTACTTC.

This clone turned up a few times. The chain links TRBV30 to TRBJ2-7; maybe TRBD1 (8 bases). V shed 0 bases and J shed 5 bases, with 23 bases lying between them. The V gene's germline CDR1 is GTSNPN and CDR2 SVGIG (reference sequence). CDR3 length equals 17 residues. The CDR3, as DNA: TGTGCCTGGAGTGTAGTGTGGGGGGGGGACAGGCCGGACGAGCAGTACTTC. Its translation is CAWSVVWGGDRPDEQYF.

This rearrangement joins TRBV18 to TRBJ2-5; a weak D match, TRBD2 (6 bases). The DNA end is more similar to TRBJ2-7, so the J call may be wrong. This CDR3 has 14 residues. From germline, CDR1 is KGHSH and CDR2 LQKENI. The CDR3 loop reads CASSSGPGVGEQYF. CDR3 DNA: TGTGCCAGCTCATCGGGCCCGGGGGTCGGCGAGCAGTACTTC.

The chain combines TRBV6-1 with TRBJ1-2; possibly TRBD1 for D (6 bases). With 10 bases removed from V and 2 bases from J, the gap between germline ends came to 14 bases. The CDR3 is 13 residues long. Germline CDR1 is MNHNS and CDR2 is SASEGT. The CDR3 here is CANGKGVNYGYTF. CDR3 sequence (DNA): TGTGCCAACGGGAAGGGGGTAAACTATGGCTACACCTTC.

The chain has TRBV9 and TRBJ2-1; 7 positions match TRBD2. The junction had 5 bases not matched to a gene; V was cut back by 0 bases and J by 8 bases. CDR3 size: 14 residues. CDR1 is SGDLS, CDR2 YYNGEE, per germline. The CDR3 DNA sequence: TGTGCCAGCAGCGTAGGTGGCGGGAGTTATGAGCAGTTCTTC. Translating gives CASSVGGGSYEQFF.

The chain links TRBV5-1 to TRBJ2-7; D is perhaps TRBD2 (6 bases). Germline-derived CDR1 and CDR2 are SGHRS and YFSETQ. CDR3 size: 15 residues. V dropped 0 bases and J dropped 2 bases, with 12 bases sitting between them. The DNA for the CDR3 is TGCGCCAGCAGCTTGGAGGGCGCTAGCGCCTACGAGCAGTACTTC. Its translation is CASSLEGASAYEQYF.

The chain couples TRBV5-4 to TRBJ1-2; no definite D call. This CDR3 contains 14 residues. V shed 4 bases and J shed 0 bases, with 10 bases lying between them. CDR1 is SGHNT, CDR2 YYREEE, per germline (reference sequence). CDR3 in DNA: TGTGCCAGCAGCCTTGAACCGGCTAACTATGGCTACACCTTC. This encodes CASSLEPANYGYTF.

The chain has TRBV7-9 and TRBJ1-5; D not resolved. The CDR3 totals 13 residues. Germline V CDR1 and CDR2: SEHNR, FQNEAQ (reference sequence). Trimming took 5 bases from V and 2 from J, leaving 7 bases between them. CDR3 sequence: CASSLQGNQPQHF. CDR3 DNA sequence: TGTGCCAGCAGCCTTCAGGGCAATCAGCCCCAGCATTTT.

Worth noting for this clone: One end of the junction does not line up with germline, which may come from a read error. This sequence joins TRBV4-2 and TRBJ2-2; 9 bases align to TRBD1. The germline V gene encodes CDR1 LGHNA and CDR2 YNFKEQ. This CDR3 contains 15 residues. This CDR3 is CASTQRDRESGELFF. For the CDR3, the DNA is TGTGCCAGCACCCAAAGGGACAGGGAGTCCGGGGAGCTGTTTTTT.

The chain employs TRBV27 and TRBJ2-1; 8 bases match TRBD1. The CDR3 has 15 residues. Losses at the gene ends were 5 bases for V and 2 bases for J; bases not matched to a gene: 5. Germline assignment: CDR1 MNHEY and CDR2 SMNVEV (reference sequence). The CDR3: CASSGDRGPYNEQFF. Here the CDR3 DNA reads TGTGCCAGCAGTGGAGACAGGGGCCCCTACAATGAGCAGTTCTTC.

The chain recombines TRBV6-5 with TRBJ1-2; D possibly corresponds to TRBD1 (5 bases). V was shortened by 6 bases and J by 8 bases, with 19 bases between the two germline ends. CDR1 is MNHEY and CDR2 is SVGAGI in the germline V gene. The CDR3 spans 14 residues. This CDR3 is CASSLTRGTRGYTF. DNA for the CDR3: TGTGCCAGCAGCCTCACGCGGGGGACTAGAGGCTACACCTTC.

This clone was recorded once. The chain uses TRBV11-2 and TRBJ2-2; D remains ambiguous. Germline CDR1 SGHAT, CDR2 FQNNGV. The length of the CDR3 is 16 residues. V was shortened by 1 base and J by 4 bases, with 13 bases between the two germline ends. The DNA for the CDR3 is TGTGCCAGCAGCTTAGTCTCTGCAAGCCTCACCGGGGAGCTGTTTTTT. Protein sequence: CASSLVSASLTGELFF.

About this clone: At one of its ends the junction is not consistent with the germline gene, which may arise from a read error. The chain couples TRBV4-3 to TRBJ1-5; the match to TRBD1 covers 9 bases. The germline V gene encodes CDR1 LGHNA and CDR2 YSLEER. The CDR3 has 15 amino acids. The CDR3: CASSQDRGRGQPRHF. In nucleotides, the CDR3 is TGCGCCAGCAGTCAGGACAGGGGAAGGGGACAGCCCCGGCATTTT.

The J gene is TRBJ1-1, the V gene TRBV14; TRBD1 might be the D (6 bases). V was clipped by 0 bases and J by 1 base, with 12 bases between them. The CDR3 runs to 16 residues. CDR1 and CDR2 (germline): SGHDN, FVKESK. CDR3 bases: TGTGCCAGCAGCCAAGACGGGGGGCAGCGGAACACTGAAGCTTTCTTT. Its translation: CASSQDGGQRNTEAFF.